This TCR beta chain was identified in a study of blood T cells in healthy people across ages. Points from the study as a whole: Older age went with lower TCR beta diversity per million T cells, in a roughly linear way. Naive T cell percentage and TCR beta diversity correlated strongly. Naive CD4+ cells and diversity were both higher in long-lived donors than in aged donors.

Primers used in a second PCR of about 7 to 12 cycles were a sample-barcoded 5' primer and a J-beta primer mix. TCRdb re-analysed the 5' RACE reads in MiXCR, keeping a single row per CDR3 protein. Among over a million distinct CDR3 sequences listed, under 45% were seen once. To note about this clonotype: Its antigen is as yet unknown.

The germline V gene has CDR1 SGDLS and CDR2 YYNGEE. This CDR3 spans 17 amino acids. Trimming at V came to 0 bases and at J to 0 bases, leaving 3 bases not matched to a gene. The sample providers were healthy Caucasian people from Russia, aged about 6 to 100. Source material: blood. The rearrangement joins TRBV9 to TRBJ2-3, with 11 nucleotides matching TRBD1. This TCR derives from a woman aged 55-75 years in good health. The CDR3 loop is CASSVGTGGASTDTQYF. The DNA for the CDR3 is TGTGCCAGCAGCGTAGGGACAGGGGGCGCAAGCACAGATACGCAGTATTTT.